This record concerns one T cell receptor (beta chain) sequence. Its antigen remains unknown. TCRdb's table, derived via immunoSEQ multiplex PCR, lists solely in-frame clones and lacks some. This sample has about 120,000 clones, with 70% to 90% found just once. This record comes from a study of radiotherapy plus CTLA-4 blockade in lung cancer. The overall study: Among patients, 15% to 20% showed objective responses, and approximately 29% had disease control. Broader study findings: According to reports, early shifts in blood T cell clones, alongside interferon-beta, forecast response most accurately. Peripheral blood showed expansion of tumor-derived TCR clones after radiotherapy and ipilimumab.

Those with chemo-refractory metastatic non-small-cell lung cancer were treated with focal radiation combined with CTLA-4 blockade using ipilimumab. Germline CDR1 is WSHSY and CDR2 is SAAADI. The V segment lost 8 bases and the J segment 6 bases; nucleotides outside the gene matches: 11. The CDR3 is 16 residues long. The TCR originated in a human donor with non-small cell lung cancer that progressed on radiotherapy plus ipilimumab. This chain uses TRBV10-2 with TRBJ2-3; TRBD2 agrees at 13 bases. The starting material was peripheral blood, obtained from a patient treated with radiotherapy plus ipilimumab. In nucleotides, the CDR3 is TGCGCCAGCGCTCGGACTAGCGGGAGAAGGGAGGATACGCAGTATTTT. As protein: CASARTSGRREDTQYF.